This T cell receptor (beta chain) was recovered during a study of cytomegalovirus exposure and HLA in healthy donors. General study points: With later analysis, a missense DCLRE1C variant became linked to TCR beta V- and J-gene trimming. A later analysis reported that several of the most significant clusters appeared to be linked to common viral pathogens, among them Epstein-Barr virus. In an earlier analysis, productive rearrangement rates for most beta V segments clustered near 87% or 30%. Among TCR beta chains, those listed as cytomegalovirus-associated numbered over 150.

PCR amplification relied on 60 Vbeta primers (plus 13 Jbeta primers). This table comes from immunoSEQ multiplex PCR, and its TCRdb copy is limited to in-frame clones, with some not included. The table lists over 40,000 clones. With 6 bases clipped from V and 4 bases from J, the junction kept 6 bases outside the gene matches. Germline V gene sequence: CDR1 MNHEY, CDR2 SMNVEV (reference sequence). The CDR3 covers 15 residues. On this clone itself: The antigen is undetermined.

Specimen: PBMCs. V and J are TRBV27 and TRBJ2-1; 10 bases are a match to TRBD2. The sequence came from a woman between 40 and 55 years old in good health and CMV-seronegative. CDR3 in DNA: TGTGCCAGCAGCGACTTAGCGGGGGGTTACAATGAGCAGTTCTTC. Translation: CASSDLAGGYNEQFF.